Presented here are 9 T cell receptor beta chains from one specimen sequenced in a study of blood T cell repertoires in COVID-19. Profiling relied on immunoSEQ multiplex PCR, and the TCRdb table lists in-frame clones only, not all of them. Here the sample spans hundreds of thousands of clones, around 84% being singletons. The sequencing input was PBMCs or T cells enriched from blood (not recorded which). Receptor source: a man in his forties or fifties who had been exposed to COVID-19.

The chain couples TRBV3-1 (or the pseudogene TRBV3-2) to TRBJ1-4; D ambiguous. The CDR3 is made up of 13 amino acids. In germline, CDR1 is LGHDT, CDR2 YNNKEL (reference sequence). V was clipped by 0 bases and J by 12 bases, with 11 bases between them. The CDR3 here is CASSQEPRRQLFF. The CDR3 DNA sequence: TGTGCCAGCAGCCAAGAGCCCCGGAGACAACTGTTTTTT.

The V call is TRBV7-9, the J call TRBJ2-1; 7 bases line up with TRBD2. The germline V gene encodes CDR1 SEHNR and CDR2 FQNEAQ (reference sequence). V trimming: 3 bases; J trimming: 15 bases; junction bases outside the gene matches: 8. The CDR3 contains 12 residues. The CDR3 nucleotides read TGTGCCAGCAGCTTGGGAGGGGACCGGTGGTTCTTC. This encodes CASSLGGDRWFF.

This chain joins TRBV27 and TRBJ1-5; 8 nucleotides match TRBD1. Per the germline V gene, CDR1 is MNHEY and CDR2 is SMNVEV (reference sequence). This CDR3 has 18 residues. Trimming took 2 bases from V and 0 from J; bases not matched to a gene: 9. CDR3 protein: CASSLRPQGASSNQPQHF. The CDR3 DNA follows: TGTGCCAGCAGTTTAAGGCCCCAGGGGGCCAGTAGCAATCAGCCCCAGCATTTT.

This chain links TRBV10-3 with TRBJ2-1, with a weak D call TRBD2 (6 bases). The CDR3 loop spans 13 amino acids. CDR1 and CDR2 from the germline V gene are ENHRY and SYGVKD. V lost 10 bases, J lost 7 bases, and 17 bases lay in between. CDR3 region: CATTRSLQNEQFF. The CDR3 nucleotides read TGTGCCACGACTAGATCCCTCCAGAATGAGCAGTTCTTC.

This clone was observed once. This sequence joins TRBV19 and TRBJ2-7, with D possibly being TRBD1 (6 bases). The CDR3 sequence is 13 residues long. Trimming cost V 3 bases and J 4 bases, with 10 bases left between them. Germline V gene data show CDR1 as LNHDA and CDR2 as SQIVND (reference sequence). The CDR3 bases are TGTGCCAGTAGTATCGCGACAGGATACGAGCAGTACTTC. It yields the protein CASSIATGYEQYF.

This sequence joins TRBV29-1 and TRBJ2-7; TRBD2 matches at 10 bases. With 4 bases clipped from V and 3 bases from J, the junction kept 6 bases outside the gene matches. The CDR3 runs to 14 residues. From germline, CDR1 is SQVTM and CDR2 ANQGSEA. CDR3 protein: CSVAPRLAGYEQYF. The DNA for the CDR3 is TGCAGCGTTGCCCCTCGACTAGCGGGCTACGAGCAGTACTTC.

The CDR3 DNA is TGTGCCAGCATCCAGGGGAATCAGCCCCAGCATTTT. Protein product: CASIQGNQPQHF. This chain uses TRBV6-5 with TRBJ1-5; a weak D match, TRBD1 (6 bases). Per germline, CDR1 MNHEY and CDR2 SVGAGI. V shed 7 bases and J shed 4 bases, with 8 bases lying between them. This CDR3 is built from 12 residues.

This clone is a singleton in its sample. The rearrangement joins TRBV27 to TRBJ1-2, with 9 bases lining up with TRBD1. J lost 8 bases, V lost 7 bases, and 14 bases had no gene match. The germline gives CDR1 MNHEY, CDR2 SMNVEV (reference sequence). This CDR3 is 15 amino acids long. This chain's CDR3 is CASMRGQGGLRGYTF. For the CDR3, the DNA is TGTGCCAGCATGAGGGGACAGGGAGGATTACGGGGCTACACCTTC.

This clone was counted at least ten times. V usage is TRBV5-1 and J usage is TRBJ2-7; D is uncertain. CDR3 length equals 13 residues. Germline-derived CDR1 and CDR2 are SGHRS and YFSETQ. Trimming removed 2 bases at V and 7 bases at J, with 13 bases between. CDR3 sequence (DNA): TGCGCCAGCAGCTTAAACGGTCGTGAGGAGCAGTACTTC. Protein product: CASSLNGREEQYF.